This TCR beta chain was sequenced for a study of Graves' ophthalmopathy and Graves' hyperthyroidism. Looking at the study overall: Before any treatment, peripheral blood was taken at the initial diagnosis. Whole-study findings and limits: Most clonotypes expanded in thyroid above 0.001 frequency were present in blood too.

Moderate-to-severe activity, with CAS ≥3, NOSPECS ≥4 and duration under 3 months, characterized the donors with ophthalmopathy. Ineligible for inclusion were patients with other autoimmune diseases, uncontrolled infections, pregnancy or lactation. Notes on this clonotype: Its cognate antigen is unknown.

The germline V and J ends were trimmed by 8 bases and 1 base, with 17 bases remaining between them. Germline CDR1 reads DFQATT; CDR2 reads SNEGSKA (reference sequence). This CDR3 spans 14 amino acids. RNA transcripts served as template for amplifying TCR beta CDR3 sequences. The authors performed first-round RT-PCR with HTBI primers and then a second-round multiplex PCR. TCRdb independently ran MiXCR on the multiplex PCR reads; one entry per CDR3 protein. The profile shows 650,000 to 900,000 distinct CDR3 sequences, 35% to 50% of them singletons. The chain is built from TRBV20-1 and TRBJ1-1; D ambiguous. This TCR derives from an adult man with Graves' ophthalmopathy. Sequencing input: peripheral blood. The DNA for the CDR3 is TGCAGTCCTGGCCTCCAGGTGGGGAACACTGAAGCTTTCTTT. It yields the protein CSPGLQVGNTEAFF.